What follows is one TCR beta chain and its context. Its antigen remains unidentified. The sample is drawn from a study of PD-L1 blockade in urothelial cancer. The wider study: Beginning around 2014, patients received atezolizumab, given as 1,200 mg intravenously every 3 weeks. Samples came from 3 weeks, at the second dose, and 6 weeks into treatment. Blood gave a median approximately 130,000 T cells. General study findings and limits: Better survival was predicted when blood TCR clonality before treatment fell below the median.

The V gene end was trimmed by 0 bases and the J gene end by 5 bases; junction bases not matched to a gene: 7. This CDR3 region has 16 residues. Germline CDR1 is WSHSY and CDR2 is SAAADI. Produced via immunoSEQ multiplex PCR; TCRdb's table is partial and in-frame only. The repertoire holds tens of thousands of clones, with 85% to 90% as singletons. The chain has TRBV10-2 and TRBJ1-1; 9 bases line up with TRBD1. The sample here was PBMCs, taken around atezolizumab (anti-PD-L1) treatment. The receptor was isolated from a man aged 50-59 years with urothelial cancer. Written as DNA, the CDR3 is TGCGCCAGCAGTGAGTCACAACAGGGGGCGAAAACTGAAGCTTTCTTT. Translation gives CASSESQQGAKTEAFF.